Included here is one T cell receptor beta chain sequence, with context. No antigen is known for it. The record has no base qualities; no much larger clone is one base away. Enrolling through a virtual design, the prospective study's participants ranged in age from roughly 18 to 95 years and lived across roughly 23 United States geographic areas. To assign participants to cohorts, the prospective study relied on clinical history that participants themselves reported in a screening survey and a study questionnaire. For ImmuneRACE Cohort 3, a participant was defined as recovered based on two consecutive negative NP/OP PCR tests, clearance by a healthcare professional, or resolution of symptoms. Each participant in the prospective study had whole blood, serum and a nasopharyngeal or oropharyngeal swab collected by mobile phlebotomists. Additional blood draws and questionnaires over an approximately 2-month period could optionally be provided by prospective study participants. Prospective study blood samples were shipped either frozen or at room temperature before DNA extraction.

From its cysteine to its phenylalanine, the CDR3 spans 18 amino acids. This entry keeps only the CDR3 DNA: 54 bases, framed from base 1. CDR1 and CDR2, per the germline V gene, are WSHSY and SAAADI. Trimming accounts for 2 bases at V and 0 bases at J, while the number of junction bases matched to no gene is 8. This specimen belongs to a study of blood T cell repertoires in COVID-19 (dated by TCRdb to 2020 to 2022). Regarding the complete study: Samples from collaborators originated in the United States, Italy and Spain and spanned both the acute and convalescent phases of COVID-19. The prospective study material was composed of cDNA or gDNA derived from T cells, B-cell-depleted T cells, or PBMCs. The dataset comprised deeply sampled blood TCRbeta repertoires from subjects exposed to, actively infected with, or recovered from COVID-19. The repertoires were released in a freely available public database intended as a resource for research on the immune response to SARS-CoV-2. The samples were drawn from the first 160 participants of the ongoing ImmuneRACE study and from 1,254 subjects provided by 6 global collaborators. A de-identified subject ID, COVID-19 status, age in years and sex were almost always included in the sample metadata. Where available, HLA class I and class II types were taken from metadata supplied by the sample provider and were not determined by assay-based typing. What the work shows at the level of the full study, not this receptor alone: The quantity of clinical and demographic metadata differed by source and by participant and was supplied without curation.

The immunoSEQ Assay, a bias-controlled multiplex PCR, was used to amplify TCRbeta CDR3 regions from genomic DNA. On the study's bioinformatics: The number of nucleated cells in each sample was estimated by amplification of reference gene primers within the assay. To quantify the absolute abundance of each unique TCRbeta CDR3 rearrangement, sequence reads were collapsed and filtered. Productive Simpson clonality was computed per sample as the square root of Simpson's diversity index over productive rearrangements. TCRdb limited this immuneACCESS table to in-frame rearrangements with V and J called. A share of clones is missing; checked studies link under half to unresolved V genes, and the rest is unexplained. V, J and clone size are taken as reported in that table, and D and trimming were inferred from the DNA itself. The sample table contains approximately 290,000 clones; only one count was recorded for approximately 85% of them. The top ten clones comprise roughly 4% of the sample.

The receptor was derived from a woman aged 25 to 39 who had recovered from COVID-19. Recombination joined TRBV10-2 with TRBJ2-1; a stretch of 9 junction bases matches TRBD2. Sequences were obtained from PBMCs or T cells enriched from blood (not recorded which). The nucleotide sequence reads TGCGCCAGCAGTGAGGTCCTAGCGGGGTCAAGCTCCTACAATGAGCAGTTCTTC. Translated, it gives CASSEVLAGSSSYNEQFF.